Listed below are T cell receptor beta chains from one sample, sequenced in a study of long-term antiretroviral therapy in people with HIV. Sequencing was performed with immunoSEQ multiplex PCR; in TCRdb, only in-frame clones are kept and a portion is missing. The table lists over 30,000 clones, roughly 97% of them singletons, with around 2.7% in the top ten. This specimen consisted of unsorted PBMCs, obtained 6.9 years after starting antiretroviral therapy. These TCRs come from a man between 25 and 39 years old with HIV. Both conserved end residues are part of each CDR3. A D gene is named only where the DNA matches it firmly. Only some rows state a clone size, as once, few, many or a class for expanded clones.

v_gene: TRBV30
d_gene: TRBD2
abundance: .
j_gene: TRBJ2-5
CDR3aa: CAWSAGTSGRGETQYF
CDR3nt: TGTGCCTGGAGTGCTGGGACTAGCGGGAGGGGAGAGACCCAGTACTTC

v_gene: TRBV7-9
d_gene: .
abundance: once
j_gene: TRBJ2-7
CDR3aa: CASSPGGEQYF
CDR3nt: TGTGCCAGCAGCCCTGGAGGCGAGCAGTACTTC

v_gene: TRBV5-4
d_gene: .
abundance: .
j_gene: TRBJ1-1
CDR3aa: CASSLGGTYMNTEAFF
CDR3nt: TGTGCCAGCAGCCTAGGGGGGACCTACATGAACACTGAAGCTTTCTTT

v_gene: TRBV27
d_gene: .
abundance: .
j_gene: TRBJ2-3
CDR3aa: CASSSGTTDTQYF
CDR3nt: TGTGCCAGCAGTTCCGGTACGACAGATACGCAGTATTTT

v_gene: TRBV27
d_gene: .
abundance: .
j_gene: TRBJ2-5
CDR3aa: CASSLIRGDRETQYF
CDR3nt: TGTGCCAGCAGTTTAATTAGGGGTGATAGAGAGACCCAGTACTTC

v_gene: TRBV9
d_gene: .
abundance: .
j_gene: TRBJ2-3
CDR3aa: CASSQVGDTQYF
CDR3nt: TGTGCCAGCAGTCAGGTGGGAGATACGCAGTATTTT

v_gene: TRBV30
d_gene: .
abundance: .
j_gene: TRBJ2-2
CDR3aa: CAWSVNRHTGELFF
CDR3nt: TGTGCCTGGAGTGTAAACAGACACACCGGGGAGCTGTTTTTT

v_gene: TRBV4-1
d_gene: .
abundance: .
j_gene: TRBJ1-1
CDR3aa: CASSPWEVSNTEAFF
CDR3nt: TGCGCCAGCAGCCCCTGGGAGGTTTCAAACACTGAAGCTTTCTTT

v_gene: TRBV5-6
d_gene: .
abundance: .
j_gene: TRBJ2-1
CDR3aa: CASSLDDKNNEQFF
CDR3nt: TGTGCCAGCAGCTTGGACGATAAGAACAATGAGCAGTTCTTC

v_gene: TRBV18
d_gene: .
abundance: once
j_gene: TRBJ1-4
CDR3aa: CASSPTQGVQEKLFF
CDR3nt: TGTGCCAGCTCACCGACGCAGGGTGTCCAGGAAAAACTGTTTTTT

v_gene: TRBV27
d_gene: .
abundance: .
j_gene: TRBJ2-7
CDR3aa: CATQRAPSSYEQYF
CDR3nt: TGTGCCACCCAGCGGGCCCCCAGCTCCTACGAGCAGTACTTC

v_gene: TRBV30
d_gene: .
abundance: .
j_gene: TRBJ2-7
CDR3aa: CAWTGYNSYEQYF
CDR3nt: TGTGCCTGGACTGGGTATAACTCCTACGAGCAGTACTTC

v_gene: TRBV19
d_gene: .
abundance: .
j_gene: TRBJ2-7
CDR3aa: CASSMGTGFSYEQYF
CDR3nt: TGTGCCAGTAGTATGGGGACGGGATTCTCCTACGAGCAGTACTTC

v_gene: TRBV5-1
d_gene: .
abundance: .
j_gene: TRBJ1-6
CDR3aa: CASSIDGLRSPLHF
CDR3nt: TGCGCCAGCAGTATAGACGGCCTACGGTCACCCCTCCACTTT

v_gene: TRBV5-6
d_gene: TRBD2
abundance: .
j_gene: TRBJ2-7
CDR3aa: CASSLGGDSYEQYF
CDR3nt: TGTGCCAGCAGCCTTGGGGGGGACTCCTACGAGCAGTACTTC

v_gene: TRBV6-5
d_gene: .
abundance: .
j_gene: TRBJ2-7
CDR3aa: CASSRHPYYEQYF
CDR3nt: TGTGCCAGCAGTCGCCACCCGTACTACGAGCAGTACTTC

v_gene: TRBV4-2
d_gene: .
abundance: .
j_gene: TRBJ1-1
CDR3aa: CASSQERGSFNTEAFF
CDR3nt: TGTGCCAGCAGCCAAGAAAGGGGCAGTTTTAACACTGAAGCTTTCTTT